Listed below are T cell receptor beta chains from one sample, sequenced in a study of CD4 and CD8 cells across lung adenocarcinoma regions. TCRdb used MiXCR to reprocess the PCR reads, holding one entry per CDR3 protein. The data hold about 25,000 distinct CDR3 sequences, with 50% observed a single time. The sequencing input was CD8+ T cells from the center of a lung tumor. These receptors all come from a male donor with lung adenocarcinoma. The CD4 and CD8 labels of this study may be unreliable. Each CDR3 is given with its conserved first and last residue. The order of the fields is clone size, V gene, J gene, D gene, CDR3 DNA, CDR3 protein. D genes are given only for firm matches. For some rows the clone size is stated as once, few or many, or as a class when expanded; others skip it.

NA,TRBV6-1,TRBJ2-5,NA,TGTGCCAGCGGGGGGGGGCAGGGGGCACGTCTGGGGGGCAAGACCCAGTATTTC,CASGGGQGARLGGKTQYF
many,TRBV10-1,TRBJ2-7,TRBD1,TGCGCCAGCAGTGACCAGACAGGGCGCGAGCAGTACTTC,CASSDQTGREQYF
NA,TRBV6-1,TRBJ2-1,TRBD2,TGTGCCAGCAGTGAACTAGCGGGCTCCTACAATGAGCAGTTCTTC,CASSELAGSYNEQFF
medium-sized,TRBV6-5,TRBJ2-1,TRBD2,TGTGCCAGCAGCAGGACTAGCGGGAGTGGGGGATCCTACAATGAGCAGTTCTTC,CASSRTSGSGGSYNEQFF
NA,TRBV4-1,TRBJ2-1,NA,TGCGCCAGCAGCCTACAAGGGAACTACGATGAGCAGTTCTTT,CASSLQGNYDEQFF
few,TRBV7-2,TRBJ1-1,NA,TGTGCCAGCAGCCGAGGGGGACGCCGGACTGAAGCTTTCTTT,CASSRGGRRTEAFF
few,TRBV6-5,TRBJ1-5,NA,TGTGCCAGCAGTTATCAAAAGGGGCAGCCCCAGCATTTT,CASSYQKGQPQHF
NA,TRBV10-3,TRBJ2-3,TRBD2,TGCGGCATCACGGGGGGGTGGGCCAAAAACACGCAGTATTTC,CGITGGWAKNTQYF
NA,TRBV12-3/TRBV12-4,TRBJ2-5,NA,TGTGCCGGGGGGTCCGGGGGCCGTGACCAAGAGACCCAGTACTTC,CAGGSGGRDQETQYF
NA,TRBV11-3,TRBJ2-3,TRBD1,TGTGCCAGCAGCACCCGGACAGGGACAGGCACAGATACGCAGTATTTT,CASSTRTGTGTDTQYF
once,TRBV7-3,TRBJ2-5,NA,TGTGCCGCCCCAGCGGACTTCCAAGAGACCCAGTACTTC,CAAPADFQETQYF
many,TRBV2,TRBJ2-5,NA,TGTGCCAGCAGTGAGTTTGGGTACGGAGAGACCCAGTACTTC,CASSEFGYGETQYF
NA,TRBV6-1,TRBJ2-7,NA,TGTGCCAGCAGTGGTGCTAGTGGTTACGATGCGCAGTACTTC,CASSGASGYDAQYF
NA,TRBV27,TRBJ2-4,NA,TGTGCCAGCAGTTTATCCGTTAGGCTAATAAAAAACATTCAGTACTTC,CASSLSVRLIKNIQYF
many,TRBV28,TRBJ2-7,NA,TGTGCCAGCAGTTCCCCCCAGGGCTACGAGCAGTACTTC,CASSSPQGYEQYF
many,TRBV7-2,TRBJ2-1,TRBD1,TGTGCCAGCAGCTTGACAGGGTGGCATGAGCAGTTCTTC,CASSLTGWHEQFF
few,TRBV30,TRBJ2-7,TRBD1,TGTGCCTTAAGCCTCCAGGGGGCACCTTACGAGCAGTACTTC,CALSLQGAPYEQYF
NA,TRBV4-1,TRBJ2-7,TRBD1,TGCGCCAGCAGCCAAGGGGCTGCGGGACAGGGCTACGAGCAGTACTTC,CASSQGAAGQGYEQYF
NA,TRBV12-3/TRBV12-4,TRBJ2-5,NA,TGTGCCAGCAGTGTAAGCCCTCAAGAGACCCTGTATTTC,CASSVSPQETLYF
NA,TRBV4-1,TRBJ2-1,NA,TGCGCCAGCAGCCTACGAGACCCAGCATCCTACAATGAGCAGTTCTTC,CASSLRDPASYNEQFF
NA,TRBV7-6,TRBJ2-2,NA,TGTGCCAGCAGTCGGGTTAGGGGCACCGGGGAGCTGTTTTTT,CASSRVRGTGELFF
medium-sized,TRBV10-3,TRBJ2-2,NA,TGTGCCATCAGGGGGTCCACCGGGGAGCTGTTTTTT,CAIRGSTGELFF
many,TRBV6-1,TRBJ1-4,NA,TGTGCCAGCAGTGAAGGGGGCTCCGCTAATGAAAAACTGTTTTTT,CASSEGGSANEKLFF
NA,TRBV12-3/TRBV12-4,TRBJ2-3,NA,TGTGCGGGCAGGCCCGGGATCGACCCTGATACGCAGTATTTT,CAGRPGIDPDTQYF
NA,TRBV28,TRBJ2-3,NA,TGTGCCAGCAGACCTCCAGCGGGCCGAGACACAGATACGCAGTATTTT,CASRPPAGRDTDTQYF
NA,TRBV5-4,TRBJ2-5,TRBD1,TGTGCCAGCGGGACCGGACAGGCAGAGACCCAGTACTTC,CASGTGQAETQYF
NA,TRBV7-3,TRBJ1-1,NA,TGTGCCAGCAGACAGGGATGGAACACTGAAGCTTTCTTT,CASRQGWNTEAFF
NA,TRBV11-2,TRBJ2-3,TRBD2,TGTGCCAGCAGCTTAGAGGGGACTAGCGTCACAGATACGCAGTATTTT,CASSLEGTSVTDTQYF
NA,TRBV20-1,TRBJ2-1,NA,TGCAGTGCTAGTTTTGTATCTTCCCCCTACAATGAGCAGTTCTTC,CSASFVSSPYNEQFF
many,TRBV6-1,TRBJ1-2,TRBD1,TGTGCCAGCAGTGGGCCGGGACAGGCTGACGGCTACACCTTC,CASSGPGQADGYTF
NA,TRBV6-1,TRBJ2-3,TRBD1,TGTGCGAGCATCCAGGGACAGGGCCAAGATACCCAGTATTTT,CASIQGQGQDTQYF
few,TRBV11-2,TRBJ2-7,NA,TGTGCCAGCAGCTTAGAACCAGGCAGGTACGAGCAGTACTTC,CASSLEPGRYEQYF
NA,TRBV4-1,TRBJ2-1,TRBD2,TGCGCCAGCAGCCAGGACCGCGGGAGGAGCTCCTACAATGAGCAGTTCTTC,CASSQDRGRSSYNEQFF
NA,TRBV6-1,TRBJ2-4,NA,TGTGCGGGGATAGAGGGCTTTGCCAAAAACACCCAGTACTTC,CAGIEGFAKNTQYF
NA,TRBV10-3,TRBJ2-4,NA,TGTCGCGTCACGGTGCCGGGAGCGCAAAATACGCAGTACTTC,CRVTVPGAQNTQYF
many,TRBV12-3/TRBV12-4,TRBJ2-1,TRBD1,TGTGCCAGCAGTCCCGGACAGGGTTGGGATGAGCAGTTCTTC,CASSPGQGWDEQFF
many,TRBV5-1,TRBJ2-7,TRBD2,TGCGCCAGCAGCTTGGCGGGGGGCGAGCAGTACTTC,CASSLAGGEQYF
few,TRBV6-1,TRBJ2-3,TRBD1,TGTGCCAGCAGGGGAGCCGGGACAGGGGACGGGGATACCCAGTATTTT,CASRGAGTGDGDTQYF
NA,TRBV7-2,TRBJ2-3,TRBD1,TGTGCGGGCACCGCGACCGGGGACAGAGAGACGCAGTATTTT,CAGTATGDRETQYF
few,TRBV5-1,TRBJ1-3,NA,TGCGCCAGCAGACTAGGACAGCCTGGAGGAAACACCATATATTTT,CASRLGQPGGNTIYF
NA,TRBV27,TRBJ1-1,NA,TGTGCCACCATTTTGGGGACCGAAGCTTTCTTT,CATILGTEAFF
many,TRBV10-1,TRBJ2-5,NA,TGCGCCAGCAGTGAGGAAGGGGCAGGGGAGACCCAGTACTTC,CASSEEGAGETQYF
many,TRBV6-1,TRBJ2-3,NA,TGTGCCAGCAGTGAAGCGCCGCGGGGATGGGCAGATACGCAGTATTTT,CASSEAPRGWADTQYF
many,TRBV7-2,TRBJ1-1,NA,TGTGCCAGCAGCTGGGTGTCAGGGGTGGACACTGAAGCTTTCTTT,CASSWVSGVDTEAFF
NA,TRBV6-1,TRBJ2-5,NA,TGTGCCAGCAGGGGGCGCGGGCGGCGTGACCAGGAGACCCAGTACTTC,CASRGRGRRDQETQYF
once,TRBV6-1,TRBJ2-5,TRBD1,TGTGCCAGGGGGAAAGGGGGCCGAGACCAAGATACGCAGTACTTC,CARGKGGRDQDTQYF
NA,TRBV7-6,TRBJ2-4,NA,TGTGGCAGCAGCCCGGGGCTGTCAGCCAAAAATACGCAGTATTTC,CGSSPGLSAKNTQYF
NA,TRBV27,TRBJ2-4,TRBD2,TGTGCCAGATTGGACCGGGGACTAGCGGGAGGCGGATACGCAGTATTC,CARLDRGLAGGGYAVF